These 20 T cell receptor beta chains share one sample of origin, sequenced in a study of blood T cell repertoires in COVID-19. TCRdb's copy holds only in-frame clones and misses some; the assay was immunoSEQ multiplex PCR. Among 200,000 to 250,000 clones, about 81% were seen once, and the ten largest hold about 5%. The sample consisted of peripheral blood. The receptor set was obtained from a woman in her 70s with COVID-19, enrolled during active disease.

The rearrangement uses TRBV6-5 and TRBJ1-5; 8 nucleotides align to TRBD1. CDR1 is MNHEY, CDR2 SVGAGI, per germline. The V segment lost 6 bases and the J segment 2 bases; nucleotides outside the gene matches: 6. The CDR3 has 15 residues. The CDR3 spells CASSTTGGRNQPQHF. The CDR3 DNA reads as TGTGCCAGCAGCACCACAGGGGGTCGCAATCAGCCCCAGCATTTT.

A single count supports this clone. V gene TRBV28 combines with J gene TRBJ2-3; D is perhaps TRBD1 (6 bases). Between the trimmed V and J ends, which lost 3 bases and 3 bases, there was a span of 10 bases. From germline, CDR1 is MDHEN and CDR2 SYDVKM. The CDR3 covers 14 residues. CDR3 amino acids: CASSFTGKTDTQYF. The DNA of the CDR3 is TGTGCCAGCAGTTTTACAGGGAAGACAGATACGCAGTATTTT.

This chain links TRBV5-4 with TRBJ2-1; TRBD1 matches at 8 bases. Germline CDR1 is SGHNT and CDR2 is YYREEE (reference sequence). V trimming: 3 bases; J trimming: 9 bases; junction bases outside the gene matches: 11. This CDR3 region has 15 residues. CDR3 in DNA: TGTGCCAGCAGCTCGGGACAGGTTAAAGGGAGTGAGCAGTTCTTC. Translation: CASSSGQVKGSEQFF. Full variable domain (missing parts from reference TRBV5-4 and TRBJ2-1): ETGVTQSPTHLIKTRGQQVTLRCSSQSGHNTVSWYQQALGQGPQFIFQYYREEENGRGNFPPRFSGLQFPNYSSELNVNALELDDSALYLCASSSGQVKGSEQFFGPGTRLTVL.

The V and J genes are TRBV28 and TRBJ1-2; the D is unclear. The CDR3 has 14 residues. V was pared by 1 base and J by 5 bases, with 11 bases between. Germline assignment: CDR1 MDHEN and CDR2 SYDVKM. CDR3 nucleotides: TGTGCCAGCAGTTTATTATTGGGAGGGTATGGCTACACCTTC. Translated: CASSLLLGGYGYTF.

V usage is TRBV29-1 and J usage is TRBJ2-3, with 8 positions matching TRBD2. CDR3 length equals 14 residues. The V segment lost 7 bases and the J segment 1 base; nucleotides outside the gene matches: 7. CDR1 is SQVTM, CDR2 ANQGSEA, per germline. CDR3: CSAGAGRGTDTQYF. CDR3 coding DNA: TGCAGCGCAGGGGCCGGGAGGGGCACAGATACGCAGTATTTT.

The gene calls are TRBV5-5 and TRBJ1-6; D remains unclear. V gave up 0 bases and J gave up 0 bases, with 16 bases separating them. CDR1 is SGHKS, CDR2 YYEKEE, per germline (reference sequence). The CDR3 runs to 19 residues. CDR3 sequence: CASSLVDAGISSYNSPLHF. For the CDR3, the DNA is TGTGCCAGCAGCTTGGTAGATGCAGGAATCTCCTCCTATAATTCACCCCTCCACTTT. Full variable domain (rest looked up from reference TRBV5-5 and TRBJ1-6): DAGVTQSPTHLIKTRGQQVTLRCSPISGHKSVSWYQQVLGQGPQFIFQYYEKEERGRGNFPDRFSARQFPNYSSELNVNALLLGDSALYLCASSLVDAGISSYNSPLHFGNGTRLTVT.

The V and J genes are TRBV28 and TRBJ1-1; 10 bases match TRBD1. The CDR3 is 16 amino acids. The V gene end was trimmed by 6 bases and the J gene end by 4 bases; junction bases not matched to a gene: 11. In germline, CDR1 is MDHEN, CDR2 SYDVKM. The CDR3 DNA is TGTGCCAGCAGCTCTACTCCGGGACAGGGGTCCACTGAAGCTTTCTTT. This encodes CASSSTPGQGSTEAFF.

The V and J genes are TRBV6-5 and TRBJ2-1; 7 nucleotides match TRBD1. The J segment lost 9 bases and the V segment lost 2 bases, leaving 4 bases of the junction unmatched. The CDR3 is 13 residues long. Germline V gene lookup returns CDR1 MNHEY and CDR2 SVGAGI. Here the CDR3 DNA reads TGTGCCAGCAGTTACGAACAGGGGAGTGAGCAGTTCTTC. As protein: CASSYEQGSEQFF.

The chain combines TRBV28 with TRBJ1-5; perhaps TRBD1 as D (5 bases). This CDR3 spans 13 amino acids. V was shortened by 2 bases and J by 6 bases, with 8 bases between the two germline ends. The germline CDR1 and CDR2 sequences are MDHEN and SYDVKM. In nucleotides, the CDR3 is TGTGCCAGCAGTTTACAGGGATCTCAGCCCCAGCATTTT. Its translation: CASSLQGSQPQHF.

The J gene is TRBJ2-7, the V gene TRBV5-4, with 10 bases lining up with TRBD2. This CDR3 is 14 amino acids long. CDR1 and CDR2 (germline): SGHNT, YYREEE (reference sequence). The V and J ends lost 6 bases and 2 bases, in that order; junction bases with no gene match: 5. CDR3 bases: TGTGCCAGCACCGAGCGGGGGGGGCCCTACGAGCAGTACTTC. Amino acids: CASTERGGPYEQYF.

This clone was seen a single time. The V and J genes are TRBV6-2 or TRBV6-3 and TRBJ1-5; TRBD1 is a possible D gene (5 bases). The V gene's germline CDR1 is MNHEY and CDR2 SVGEGT. This CDR3 contains 11 residues. The V end lost 6 bases, the J end lost 12 bases, and 12 bases lay between the germline ends. CDR3 loop: CASSLDGHQHF. The CDR3 DNA sequence: TGTGCCAGCAGCCTCGATGGACACCAGCATTTT.

The rearrangement links TRBV6-5 to TRBJ1-4, with no clear D. Germline V gives CDR1 MNHEY, CDR2 SVGAGI. This CDR3 is 11 amino acids long. The CDR3 region is CAARRKEKLFF. CDR3 in DNA: TGTGCAGCCCGCCGTAAGGAAAAACTGTTTTTT.

V usage is TRBV27 and J usage is TRBJ2-1; D perhaps matches TRBD1 (5 bases). The germline V and J ends were trimmed by 10 bases and 8 bases, with 15 bases remaining between them. Per germline, CDR1 MNHEY and CDR2 SMNVEV (reference sequence). This CDR3 is built from 12 residues. The CDR3 sequence is CATARGLHEQFF. The CDR3 nucleotides read TGTGCCACCGCTAGGGGTCTCCATGAGCAGTTCTTC.

J is TRBJ2-5 and V is TRBV7-9; D might be TRBD1 (6 bases). Germline loops: CDR1 SEHNR, CDR2 FQNEAQ (reference sequence). V was shortened by 5 bases and J by 4 bases, with 17 bases between the two germline ends. This CDR3 spans 15 amino acids. The CDR3 nucleotides are TGTGCCAGCAGCCCAGGGGCACCTTCCCGAGAGACCCAGTACTTC. Its translation is CASSPGAPSRETQYF.

V is TRBV28 and J is TRBJ1-6; D is undetermined. This CDR3 spans 12 amino acids. With 7 bases removed from V and 9 bases from J, the gap between germline ends came to 10 bases. Germline V gene lookup returns CDR1 MDHEN and CDR2 SYDVKM. The CDR3 sequence: CASKSSVSPLHF. In DNA form, the CDR3 reads TGTGCCAGCAAGTCGTCGGTTTCACCCCTCCACTTT.

The DNA for the CDR3 is TGTGCCAGCCGGTATAACTGGGACTATGGTGAGCAGTTCTTC. It codes for CASRYNWDYGEQFF. The rearrangement joins TRBV7-2 to TRBJ2-1; TRBD2 matches at 7 bases. The V gene end was trimmed by 8 bases and the J gene end by 9 bases; junction bases not matched to a gene: 13. This CDR3 has 14 residues. Looked up from germline, CDR1 is SGHTA and CDR2 is FQGNSA.

The chain joins TRBV2 to TRBJ1-5; no clear D gene. Germline values: CDR1 SNHLY, CDR2 FYNNEI. This CDR3 comprises 12 residues. Trimming pared 5 bases from V and 0 bases from J, leaving 2 bases between. For the CDR3, the DNA is TGTGCCAGCAGTTATAGCAATCAGCCCCAGCATTTT. This gives the protein CASSYSNQPQHF.

CDR3 bases: TGTGCCAGCCGAAACCGGGACAGCCTCAATCAGCCCCAGCATTTT. Encoded protein: CASRNRDSLNQPQHF. V usage is TRBV28 and J usage is TRBJ1-5; 7 bases fit TRBD1. CDR3 length equals 15 residues. J was trimmed by 3 bases and V by 8 bases; bases with no gene match: 10. Germline CDR1 MDHEN, CDR2 SYDVKM.

This clone was detected only once. The chain recombines TRBV19 with TRBJ1-1, with TRBD1 as a possible D gene (5 bases). Germline CDR1 is LNHDA and CDR2 is SQIVND (reference sequence). CDR3 length: 11 amino acids. The V end lost 9 bases, the J end lost 4 bases, and 9 bases lay between the germline ends. The CDR3, as DNA: TGTGCCAGCGGGGGGTCCACTGAAGCTTTCTTT. Translated: CASGGSTEAFF.

In its sample, this clone was seen a few times. The V gene is TRBV5-1, the J gene TRBJ1-2, with 7 bases that match TRBD1. The CDR3 extends over 14 amino acids. In germline, CDR1 is SGHRS, CDR2 YFSETQ. V shed 3 bases and J 1 base; nucleotides not matched to a gene: 3. The CDR3 here is CASSYGQDNYGYTF. CDR3 DNA sequence: TGCGCCAGCAGCTACGGACAGGATAACTATGGCTACACCTTC.